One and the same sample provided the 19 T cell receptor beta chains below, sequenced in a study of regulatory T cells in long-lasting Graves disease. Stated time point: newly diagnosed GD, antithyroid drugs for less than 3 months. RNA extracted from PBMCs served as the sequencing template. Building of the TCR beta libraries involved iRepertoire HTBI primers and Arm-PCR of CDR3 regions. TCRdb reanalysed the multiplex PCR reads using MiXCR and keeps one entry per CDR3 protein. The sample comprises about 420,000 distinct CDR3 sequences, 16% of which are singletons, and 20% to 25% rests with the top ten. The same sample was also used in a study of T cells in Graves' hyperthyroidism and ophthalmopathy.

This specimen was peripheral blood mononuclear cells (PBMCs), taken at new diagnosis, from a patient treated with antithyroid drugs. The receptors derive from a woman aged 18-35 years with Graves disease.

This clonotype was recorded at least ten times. The CDR3 sequence is CASSLAGGGQPQHF. The CDR3 bases are TGTGCCAGCAGTTTGGCAGGGGGAGGACAGCCCCAGCATTTT. The chain links TRBV12-3 or TRBV12-4 to TRBJ1-5; 7 bases match TRBD1. The CDR3 is 14 residues long. Losses at the gene ends were 3 bases for V and 7 bases for J; bases not matched to a gene: 6.

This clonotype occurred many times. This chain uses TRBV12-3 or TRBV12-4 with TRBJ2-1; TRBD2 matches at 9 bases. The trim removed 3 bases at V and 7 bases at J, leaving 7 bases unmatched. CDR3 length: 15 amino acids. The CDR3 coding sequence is TGTGCCAGCAGTTTTGTTAGCGGGAGTAGGAATGAGCAGTTCTTC. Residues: CASSFVSGSRNEQFF.

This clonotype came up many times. The CDR3 spells CASSRGAPNEQFF. The CDR3 coding sequence is TGTGCCAGCAGCCGGGGAGCCCCCAATGAGCAGTTCTTC. The V gene is TRBV3-1, the J gene TRBJ2-1, with D tentatively TRBD2 (5 bases). This CDR3 spans 13 amino acids. The V end lost 4 bases, the J end lost 6 bases, and 10 bases lay between the germline ends. The germline gives CDR1 LGHDT, CDR2 YNNKEL (reference sequence).

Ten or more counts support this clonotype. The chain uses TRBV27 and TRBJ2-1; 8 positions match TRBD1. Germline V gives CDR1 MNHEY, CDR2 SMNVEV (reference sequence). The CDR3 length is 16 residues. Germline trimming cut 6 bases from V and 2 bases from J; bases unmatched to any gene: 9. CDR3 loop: CASRAIQGATYNEQFF. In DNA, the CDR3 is TGTGCCAGCAGGGCCATTCAGGGGGCGACCTACAATGAGCAGTTCTTC.

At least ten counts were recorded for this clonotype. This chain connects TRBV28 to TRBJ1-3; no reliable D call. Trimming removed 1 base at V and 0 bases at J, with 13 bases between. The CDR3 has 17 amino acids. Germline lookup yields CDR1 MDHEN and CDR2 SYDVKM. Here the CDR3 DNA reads TGTGCCAGCAGTTTATTGGTGGGGTTCGGCTCTGGAAACACCATATATTTT. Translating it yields CASSLLVGFGSGNTIYF.

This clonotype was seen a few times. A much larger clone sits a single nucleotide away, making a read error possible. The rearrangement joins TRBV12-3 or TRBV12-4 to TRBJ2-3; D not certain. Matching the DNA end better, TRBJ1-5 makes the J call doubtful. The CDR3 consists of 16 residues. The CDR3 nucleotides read TGTGCCAGCAGTTTAGCGTTAGCGGGTACGGCAGATACGCAGCATTTT. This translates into CASSLALAGTADTQHF.

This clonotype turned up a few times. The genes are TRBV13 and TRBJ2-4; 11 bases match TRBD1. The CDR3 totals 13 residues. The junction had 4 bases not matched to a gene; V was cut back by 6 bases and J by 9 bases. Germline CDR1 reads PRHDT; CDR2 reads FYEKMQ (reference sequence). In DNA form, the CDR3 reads TGTGCCAGCAGAGGACAGGGGGCGCGCATTCAGTACTTC. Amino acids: CASRGQGARIQYF.

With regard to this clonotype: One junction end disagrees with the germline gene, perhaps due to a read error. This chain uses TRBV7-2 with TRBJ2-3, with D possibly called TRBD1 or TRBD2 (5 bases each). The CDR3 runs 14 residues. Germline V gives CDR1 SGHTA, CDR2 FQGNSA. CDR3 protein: CAGSKGPSTDTQYF. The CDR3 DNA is TGTGCCGGCAGCAAGGGACCGAGCACAGATACGCAGTATTTT.

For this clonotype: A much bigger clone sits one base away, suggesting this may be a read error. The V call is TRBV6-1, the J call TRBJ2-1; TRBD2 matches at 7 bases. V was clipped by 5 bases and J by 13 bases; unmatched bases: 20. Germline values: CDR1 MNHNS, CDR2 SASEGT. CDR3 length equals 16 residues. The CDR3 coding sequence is TGTGCCAGCAGTCCCGCCGGGGACTATAGCCAAGAGACCCAGTTCTTC. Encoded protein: CASSPAGDYSQETQFF.

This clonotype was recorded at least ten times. CDR3 residues: CASSTQRNEQFF. CDR3 sequence (DNA): TGTGCCAGCAGCACCCAACGGAATGAGCAGTTCTTC. The V gene is TRBV7-6, the J gene TRBJ2-1; D not certain. Germline values: CDR1 SGHVS, CDR2 FNYEAQ. This CDR3 has 12 residues. The V gene lost 5 bases and the J gene lost 7 bases, with 9 bases spanning the gap.

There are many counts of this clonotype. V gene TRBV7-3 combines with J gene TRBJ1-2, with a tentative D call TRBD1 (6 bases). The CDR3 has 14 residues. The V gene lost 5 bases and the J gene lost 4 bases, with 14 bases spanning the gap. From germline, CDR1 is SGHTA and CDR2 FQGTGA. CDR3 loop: CASSPAPTGYGYTF. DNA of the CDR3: TGTGCCAGCAGCCCCGCACCGACAGGCTATGGCTACACCTTC. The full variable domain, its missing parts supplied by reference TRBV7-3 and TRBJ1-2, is GAGVSQTPSNKVTEKGKYVELRCDPISGHTALYWYRQSLGQGPEFLIYFQGTGAADDSGLPNDRFFAVRPEGSVSTLKIQRTERGDSAVYLCASSPAPTGYGYTFGSGTRLTVV.

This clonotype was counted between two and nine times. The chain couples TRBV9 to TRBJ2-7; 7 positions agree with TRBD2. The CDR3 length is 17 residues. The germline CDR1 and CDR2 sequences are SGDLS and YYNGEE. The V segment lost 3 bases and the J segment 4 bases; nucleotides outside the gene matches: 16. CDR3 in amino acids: CASSAPVTSPGRYEQYF. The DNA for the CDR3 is TGTGCCAGCAGCGCCCCGGTGACTAGCCCCGGACGATACGAGCAGTACTTC.

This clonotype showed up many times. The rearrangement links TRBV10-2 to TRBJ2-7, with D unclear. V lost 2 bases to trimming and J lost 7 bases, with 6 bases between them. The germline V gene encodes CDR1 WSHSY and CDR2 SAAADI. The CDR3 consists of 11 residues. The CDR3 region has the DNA TGCGCCAGCAGTGAGGACGGGGAGCAGTACTTC. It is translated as CASSEDGEQYF.

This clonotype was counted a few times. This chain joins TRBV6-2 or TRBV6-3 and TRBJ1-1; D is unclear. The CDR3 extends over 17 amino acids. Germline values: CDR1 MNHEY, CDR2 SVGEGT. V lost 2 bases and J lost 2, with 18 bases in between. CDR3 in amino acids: CASSYPAGPSLNTEAFF. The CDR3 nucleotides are TGTGCCAGCAGTTACCCGGCAGGTCCGTCTCTTAACACTGAAGCTTTCTTT.

The CDR3 loop reads CSAIPRYSNQPQHF. The CDR3 nucleotides read TGCAGTGCTATTCCCCGTTATAGCAATCAGCCCCAGCATTTT. The V and J genes are TRBV20-1 and TRBJ1-5; D is uncertain. The length of the CDR3 is 14 residues. Germline V CDR1 and CDR2: DFQATT, SNEGSKA (reference sequence). Trimming took off 4 bases at V and 0 bases at J, with 10 bases between the two ends.

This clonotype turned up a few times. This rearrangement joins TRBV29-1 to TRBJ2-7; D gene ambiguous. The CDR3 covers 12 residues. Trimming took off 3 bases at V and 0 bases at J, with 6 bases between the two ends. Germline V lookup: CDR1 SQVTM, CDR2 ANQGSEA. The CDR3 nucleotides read TGCAGCGTTGAGACATACTCCTACGAGCAGTACTTC. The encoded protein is CSVETYSYEQYF.

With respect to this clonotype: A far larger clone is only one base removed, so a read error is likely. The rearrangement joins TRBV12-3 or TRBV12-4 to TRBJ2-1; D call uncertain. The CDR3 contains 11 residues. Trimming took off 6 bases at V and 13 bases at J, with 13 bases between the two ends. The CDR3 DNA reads TGTGCCAGCAGCCCTAAAGAGACCCAGTTCTTC. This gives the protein CASSPKETQFF.

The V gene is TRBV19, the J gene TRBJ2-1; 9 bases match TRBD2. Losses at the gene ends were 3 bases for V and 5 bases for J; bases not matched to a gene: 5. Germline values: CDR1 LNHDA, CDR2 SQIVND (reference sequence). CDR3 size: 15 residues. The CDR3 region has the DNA TGTGCCAGTAGTATGCTAGCGGGGCTTAACAATGAGCAGTTCTTC. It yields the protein CASSMLAGLNNEQFF.

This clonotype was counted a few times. The CDR3 DNA reads as TGCAGTGCCCTCGGAGGACAGTCGAACACCGGGGAGCTGTTTTTT. Translated, it gives CSALGGQSNTGELFF. The V and J genes are TRBV20-1 and TRBJ2-2; D may be TRBD1 (6 bases). The CDR3 loop spans 15 amino acids. The germline CDR1 and CDR2 sequences are DFQATT and SNEGSKA (reference sequence). Trimming left V 6 bases short and J 0 bases short, with 14 bases between.